Following are 27 T cell receptor beta chains from one sample sequenced in a study of cytotoxic CD8 clonotypes in ibrutinib-treated CLL. TCRdb's copy holds only in-frame clones and misses some; the assay was immunoSEQ multiplex PCR. This sample has about 140,000 clones; 75% to 95% occur once, and the top ten carry less than 14%. The specimen comprised PBMCs, sampled after 12 months of ibrutinib treatment. Receptors originate from a human donor with chronic lymphocytic leukemia.

The chain uses TRBV4-2 and TRBJ1-2; the match to TRBD1 covers 9 bases. Germline CDR1 LGHNA, CDR2 YNFKEQ. The V gene end was trimmed by 1 base and the J gene end by 8 bases; junction bases not matched to a gene: 5. The CDR3 is 14 amino acids. CDR3 sequence (DNA): TGTGCCAGCAGCCAAGGGGGACAGGGAAAGGGCTACACCTTC. It codes for CASSQGGQGKGYTF.

J is TRBJ1-1 and V is TRBV7-8; D not certain. Germline CDR1 reads SGHVS; CDR2 reads FQNEAQ. CDR3 size: 14 residues. Between the trimmed V and J ends, which lost 3 bases and 1 base, there was a span of 9 bases. The CDR3 loop reads CASSFVRPNTEAFF. CDR3 DNA sequence: TGTGCCAGCAGCTTTGTCCGGCCGAACACTGAAGCTTTCTTT.

The CDR3 nucleotides are TGTGCCAGCAGCTCCCGCGCCTCGAACTATGGCTACACCTTC. This sequence encodes CASSSRASNYGYTF. The chain carries TRBV7-2 and TRBJ1-2; D is unclear. Trimming cost V 4 bases and J 2 bases, with 11 bases left between them. The length of the CDR3 is 14 residues. Germline CDR1 and CDR2: SGHTA and FQGNSA.

The chain links TRBV5-1 to TRBJ2-7, with 9 bases fitting TRBD1. CDR1 SGHRS and CDR2 YFSETQ come from the germline V gene. V gave up 2 bases and J gave up 6 bases; unmatched junction bases: 9. The CDR3 is 15 residues long. The CDR3 spells CASSLVGQGRLEQYF. In nucleotides, the CDR3 is TGCGCCAGCAGCTTAGTGGGACAGGGAAGGCTCGAGCAGTACTTC.

The chain links TRBV5-1 to TRBJ2-3, with a possible D match to TRBD2 (6 bases). The germline V and J ends were trimmed by 2 bases and 2 bases, with 12 bases remaining between them. The CDR3 spans 15 residues. Germline CDR1 is SGHRS and CDR2 is YFSETQ. The CDR3 nucleotides are TGCGCCAGCAGCTTCGGGACTGATCTCACAGATACGCAGTATTTT. Translating gives CASSFGTDLTDTQYF.

The chain has TRBV7-9 and TRBJ2-7; TRBD2 matches at 10 bases. CDR1 and CDR2 (germline): SEHNR, FQNEAQ (reference sequence). The J segment lost 3 bases and the V segment lost 4 bases, leaving 6 bases of the junction unmatched. This CDR3 comprises 15 residues. CDR3: CASSSGTSASYEQYF. Written as DNA, the CDR3 is TGTGCCAGCAGCTCAGGGACTAGCGCCAGCTACGAGCAGTACTTC.

The V call is TRBV27, the J call TRBJ2-5, with unresolved D. The V end was cut by 6 bases, the J end by 9 bases, with 26 bases between. Germline CDR1 MNHEY, CDR2 SMNVEV (reference sequence). The CDR3 extends over 16 amino acids. CDR3 sequence: CASREVNKPSLSAQYF. The CDR3 nucleotides read TGTGCCAGCAGGGAAGTAAACAAACCAAGTTTAAGTGCCCAGTACTTC.

The chain employs TRBV2 and TRBJ2-3, with D possibly being TRBD1 (6 bases). CDR1 is SNHLY, CDR2 FYNNEI, per germline. The V end was cut by 4 bases, the J end by 1 base, with 9 bases between. The CDR3 runs 14 residues. CDR3 nucleotides: TGTGCCAGCAGTGCGGCAGGGGGCACAGATACGCAGTATTTT. Protein sequence: CASSAAGGTDTQYF.

V gene TRBV19 combines with J gene TRBJ1-2, with TRBD1 matching over 8 bases. The germline CDR1 and CDR2 sequences are LNHDA and SQIVND (reference sequence). This CDR3 has 16 residues. V was clipped by 4 bases and J by 3 bases; unmatched bases: 10. CDR3 amino acids: CASSKRPGQEDYGYTF. DNA of the CDR3: TGTGCCAGTAGTAAGCGACCGGGACAGGAGGACTATGGCTACACCTTC.

The chain uses TRBV30 and TRBJ2-1; D may be TRBD1 or TRBD2 (6 bases each). Germline CDR1 reads GTSNPN; CDR2 reads SVGIG (reference sequence). The CDR3 length is 16 residues. V was clipped by 4 bases and J by 0 bases, with 16 bases between them. The CDR3 region has the DNA TGTGCCTGGACCGCCGGGGGCGGAGGCTCCTACAATGAGCAGTTCTTC. Translating gives CAWTAGGGGSYNEQFF.

There are a few counts of this clone. The chain joins TRBV7-9 to TRBJ1-4; tentatively, D is TRBD1 (6 bases). V lost 6 bases, J lost 5 bases, and 10 bases lay in between. The germline gives CDR1 SEHNR, CDR2 FQNEAQ (reference sequence). CDR3 length equals 13 residues. The CDR3 region has the DNA TGTGCCAGCAGACAGGGAGAAAATGAAAAACTGTTTTTT. This translates into CASRQGENEKLFF. The complete variable domain, with remaining parts taken from reference TRBV7-9 and TRBJ1-4, reads DTGVSQNPRHKITKRGQNVTFRCDPISEHNRLYWYRQTLGQGPEFLTYFQNEAQLEKSRLLSDRFSAERPKGSFSTLEIQRTEQGDSAMYLCASRQGENEKLFFGSGTQLSVL.

The chain couples TRBV30 to TRBJ1-1; 8 nucleotides agree with TRBD1. This CDR3 is 15 amino acids long. V shed 8 bases, J shed 0 bases, and the junction held 11 bases outside the gene matches. The germline gives CDR1 GTSNPN, CDR2 SVGIG (reference sequence). The CDR3 region is CAGTGRSLLNTEAFF. Written as DNA, the CDR3 is TGTGCCGGGACAGGCCGATCCCTGTTGAACACTGAAGCTTTCTTT.

V and J are TRBV28 and TRBJ2-7, with no clear D. The length of the CDR3 is 13 residues. The germline V gene has CDR1 MDHEN and CDR2 SYDVKM. V was shortened by 8 bases and J by 1 base, with 12 bases between the two germline ends. The CDR3 bases are TGTGCCAGCGACAACGCACGTTCCTACGAGCAGTACTTC. Translation: CASDNARSYEQYF.

This clone was recorded a few times. The chain combines TRBV6-5 with TRBJ1-1; D is unclear. The CDR3 extends over 13 amino acids. V was trimmed by 2 bases and J by 4 bases, leaving 8 bases between them. Per the germline V gene, CDR1 is MNHEY and CDR2 is SVGAGI. The CDR3 DNA reads as TGTGCCAGCAGTTACACGACTGGCACTGAAGCTTTCTTT. It translates to CASSYTTGTEAFF.

Here the CDR3 DNA reads TGTGCCAGCAGCTTAGATCGAATTGACAGGGTAATTTTCTACAATGAGCAGTTCTTC. Translation: CASSLDRIDRVIFYNEQFF. The V call is TRBV11-2, the J call TRBJ2-1, with 7 bases identical to TRBD1. This CDR3 contains 19 residues. The J segment lost 3 bases and the V segment lost 0 bases, leaving 14 bases of the junction unmatched. Looked up from germline, CDR1 is SGHAT and CDR2 is FQNNGV.

The gene calls are TRBV27 and TRBJ1-1; D is undetermined. The germline gives CDR1 MNHEY, CDR2 SMNVEV (reference sequence). The CDR3 has 15 residues. Trimming removed 6 bases at V and 0 bases at J, with 14 bases between. The CDR3 protein is CASSLRVLVNTEAFF. As DNA, the CDR3 is TGTGCCAGCAGCCTACGAGTCTTAGTGAACACTGAAGCTTTCTTT.

This chain links TRBV5-1 with TRBJ1-4; 7 bases agree with TRBD1. In germline, CDR1 is SGHRS, CDR2 YFSETQ. This CDR3 comprises 16 residues. After removal of 5 bases from V and 0 bases from J, the junction contained 7 bases not matched to a gene. The CDR3 loop reads CASRVGTAPTNEKLFF. The DNA for the CDR3 is TGCGCCAGCAGGGTGGGGACAGCTCCAACTAATGAAAAACTGTTTTTT.

The chain recombines TRBV14 with TRBJ2-1, with TRBD2 matching over 7 bases. CDR3 length: 13 amino acids. CDR1 SGHDN and CDR2 FVKESK come from the germline V gene. Trimming cost V 1 base and J 15 bases; bases outside gene matches: 9. CDR3 bases: TGTGCCAGCAGCCAAGTCTCCGCGGGAGTTGGGTTCTTC. It is translated as CASSQVSAGVGFF.

The chain uses TRBV9 and TRBJ2-5; D call uncertain. The germline gives CDR1 SGDLS, CDR2 YYNGEE. The CDR3 runs to 13 residues. V gave up 3 bases and J gave up 5 bases, with 11 bases separating them. The DNA of the CDR3 is TGTGCCAGCAGCGACGGGCAGAGGGAGACCCAGTACTTC. It codes for CASSDGQRETQYF.

The chain links TRBV18 to TRBJ2-2; D may correspond to TRBD1 or TRBD2 (5 bases each). This CDR3 comprises 17 residues. From germline, CDR1 is KGHSH and CDR2 LQKENI. The V and J ends lost 1 base and 6 bases respectively, with 18 bases between them. The CDR3 bases are TGTGCCAGCTCACCACGGGGGACCCAAGCTGGTCCCGGGGAGCTGTTTTTT. It specifies CASSPRGTQAGPGELFF. The full variable domain, rest sourced from reference TRBV18 and TRBJ2-2, is NAGVMQNPRHLVRRRGQEARLRCSPMKGHSHVYWYRQLPEEGLKFMVYLQKENIIDESGMPKERFSAEFPKEGPSILRIQQVVRGDSAAYFCASSPRGTQAGPGELFFGEGSRLTVL.

The J gene is TRBJ2-7, the V gene TRBV27; 7 bases map to TRBD1. Germline CDR1 and CDR2: MNHEY and SMNVEV (reference sequence). With V trimmed by 3 bases and J by 3 bases, 2 bases remained unmatched. The CDR3 has 13 amino acids. The CDR3 loop reads CASSLAGGYEQYF. CDR3 nucleotides: TGTGCCAGCAGTTTGGCAGGGGGCTACGAGCAGTACTTC.

V and J are TRBV20-1 and TRBJ1-2; D remains ambiguous. Germline assignment: CDR1 DFQATT and CDR2 SNEGSKA (reference sequence). The germline V and J ends were trimmed by 3 bases and 4 bases, with 6 bases remaining between them. The CDR3 has 11 residues. The CDR3 protein is CSARSGYGYTF. As DNA, the CDR3 is TGCAGTGCTAGGTCGGGCTATGGCTACACCTTC.

The rearrangement links TRBV18 to TRBJ2-3, with 8 bases that match TRBD2. The V segment lost 4 bases and the J segment 4 bases; nucleotides outside the gene matches: 4. Germline V gives CDR1 KGHSH, CDR2 LQKENI. CDR3 length: 14 residues. The CDR3 DNA reads TGTGCCAGCTCACTAGCGGGACGACCAGATACGCAGTATTTT. It yields the protein CASSLAGRPDTQYF. Full variable domain (outside the CDR3, taken from reference TRBV18 and TRBJ2-3): NAGVMQNPRHLVRRRGQEARLRCSPMKGHSHVYWYRQLPEEGLKFMVYLQKENIIDESGMPKERFSAEFPKEGPSILRIQQVVRGDSAAYFCASSLAGRPDTQYFGPGTRLTVL.

V is TRBV28 and J is TRBJ2-7; 11 bases line up with TRBD1. CDR1 is MDHEN and CDR2 is SYDVKM in the germline V gene. The trim removed 9 bases at V and 6 bases at J, leaving 7 bases unmatched. The length of the CDR3 is 13 residues. In DNA form, the CDR3 reads TGTGCCAGTAAACCGGGACAGGGGGGCGAGCAGTACTTC. It encodes CASKPGQGGEQYF.

Details on this clone: One end of the junction is discordant with germline, which a read error may explain. The rearrangement links TRBV5-4 to TRBJ2-3, with 7 bases lining up with TRBD1. The CDR3 runs 14 residues. Per germline, CDR1 SGHNT and CDR2 YYREEE (reference sequence). CDR3 nucleotides: TGTGCCAGCAGATTGGACAGGCACACAGATACGCAGTATTTT. Translation gives CASRLDRHTDTQYF.

This chain joins TRBV29-1 and TRBJ2-2; 8 positions match TRBD2. The CDR3 has 13 residues. Germline-derived CDR1 and CDR2 are SQVTM and ANQGSEA. The V and J ends lost 3 bases and 6 bases, in that order; junction bases with no gene match: 3. CDR3 loop: CSVDASGSGELFF. CDR3 in DNA: TGCAGCGTTGACGCTAGCGGGTCCGGGGAGCTGTTTTTT.

The CDR3 bases are TGTGCCAGCAGCTGGGGACAGGGCGGAACCGGGGAGCTGTTTTTT. Amino acids: CASSWGQGGTGELFF. The chain is built from TRBV11-3 and TRBJ2-2; 9 positions agree with TRBD1. The CDR3 loop spans 15 amino acids. The V and J ends lost 4 bases and 5 bases, in that order; junction bases with no gene match: 5. Germline CDR1 SGHNT, CDR2 YENEEA.